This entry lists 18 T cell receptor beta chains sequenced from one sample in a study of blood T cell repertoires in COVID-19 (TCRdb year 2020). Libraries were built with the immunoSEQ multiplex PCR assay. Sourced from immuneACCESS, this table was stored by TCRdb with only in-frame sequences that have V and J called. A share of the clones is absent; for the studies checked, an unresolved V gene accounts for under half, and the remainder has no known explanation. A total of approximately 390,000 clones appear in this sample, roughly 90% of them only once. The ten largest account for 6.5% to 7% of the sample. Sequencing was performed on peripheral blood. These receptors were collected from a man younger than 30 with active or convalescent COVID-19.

Here the CDR3 reads CASSLIGQNANEQYF. CDR3 bases: TGTGCCAGCAGTTTAATTGGGCAGAATGCTAACGAGCAGTACTTC. J is TRBJ2-7 and V is TRBV28, with D unclear. Germline-derived CDR1 and CDR2 are MDHEN and SYDVKM. V was cut by 2 bases and J by 5 bases, with 16 bases left in between. CDR3 length: 15 amino acids.

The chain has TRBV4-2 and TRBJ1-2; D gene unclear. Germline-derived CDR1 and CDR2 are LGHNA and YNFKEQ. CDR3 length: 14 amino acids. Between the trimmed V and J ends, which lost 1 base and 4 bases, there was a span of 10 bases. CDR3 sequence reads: CASSQGVGSYGYTF. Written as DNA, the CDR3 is TGTGCCAGCAGCCAAGGGGTGGGGAGCTATGGCTACACCTTC.

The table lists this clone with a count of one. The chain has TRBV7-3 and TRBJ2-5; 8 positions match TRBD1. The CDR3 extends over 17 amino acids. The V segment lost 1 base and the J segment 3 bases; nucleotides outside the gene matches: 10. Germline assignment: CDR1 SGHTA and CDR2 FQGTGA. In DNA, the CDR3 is TGTGCCAGCAGCTTAAATTCGGTCAGGGGGCCGGAAGAGACCCAGTACTTC. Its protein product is CASSLNSVRGPEETQYF.

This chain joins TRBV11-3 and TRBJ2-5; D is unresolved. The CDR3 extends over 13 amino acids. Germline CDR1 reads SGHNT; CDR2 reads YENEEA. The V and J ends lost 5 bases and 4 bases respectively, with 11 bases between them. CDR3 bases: TGTGCCAGCAGCCCCCGCTTCGGAGAGACCCAGTACTTC. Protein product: CASSPRFGETQYF.

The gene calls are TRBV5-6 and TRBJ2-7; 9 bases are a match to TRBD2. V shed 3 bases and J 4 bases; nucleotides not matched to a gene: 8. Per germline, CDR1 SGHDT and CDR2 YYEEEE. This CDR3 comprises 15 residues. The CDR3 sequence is CASSSAAGGRYEQYF. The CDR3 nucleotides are TGTGCCAGCAGCTCCGCGGCGGGGGGGCGATACGAGCAGTACTTC.

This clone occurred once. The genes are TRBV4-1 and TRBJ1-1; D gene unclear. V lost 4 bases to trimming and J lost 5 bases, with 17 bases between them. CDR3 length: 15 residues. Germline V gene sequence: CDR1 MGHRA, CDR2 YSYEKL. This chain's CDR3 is CASSPEETARTEAFF. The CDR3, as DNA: TGCGCCAGCAGCCCCGAAGAGACCGCTAGGACTGAAGCTTTCTTT.

The CDR3 region has the DNA TGCAGCGTGAGCCCCATCCGTTCAGAGACCCAGTACTTC. Its translation is CSVSPIRSETQYF. V gene TRBV29-1 combines with J gene TRBJ2-5; D unresolved. Looked up from germline, CDR1 is SQVTM and CDR2 is ANQGSEA. The CDR3 is 13 amino acids. V lost 6 bases to trimming and J lost 4 bases, with 15 bases between them.

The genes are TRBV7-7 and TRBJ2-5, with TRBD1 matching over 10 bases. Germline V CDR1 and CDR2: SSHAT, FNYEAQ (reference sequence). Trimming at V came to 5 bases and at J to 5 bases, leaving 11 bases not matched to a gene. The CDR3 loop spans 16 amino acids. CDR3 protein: CASSTDSGQGTETQYF. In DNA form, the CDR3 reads TGTGCCAGCAGCACCGACTCGGGACAGGGGACGGAGACCCAGTACTTC.

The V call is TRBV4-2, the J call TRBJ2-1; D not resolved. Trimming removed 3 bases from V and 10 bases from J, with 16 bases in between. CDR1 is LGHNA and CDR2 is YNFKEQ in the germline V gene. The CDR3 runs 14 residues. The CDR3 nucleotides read TGTGCCAGCAGCCACGCCGACTTGATTCAGGAGCAGTTCTTC. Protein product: CASSHADLIQEQFF.

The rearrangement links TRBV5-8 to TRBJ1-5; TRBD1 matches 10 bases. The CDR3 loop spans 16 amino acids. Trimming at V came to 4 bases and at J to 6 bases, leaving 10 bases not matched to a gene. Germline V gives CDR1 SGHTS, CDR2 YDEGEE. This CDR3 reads CASSTGQGTLLQPQHF. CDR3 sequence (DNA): TGTGCCAGCAGCACGGGACAGGGGACATTGCTTCAGCCCCAGCATTTT.

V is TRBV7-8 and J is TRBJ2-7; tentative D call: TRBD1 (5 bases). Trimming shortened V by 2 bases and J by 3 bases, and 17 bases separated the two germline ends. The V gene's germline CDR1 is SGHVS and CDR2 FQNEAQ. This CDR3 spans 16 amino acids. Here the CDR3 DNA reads TGTGCCAGCAGCTTATGGTCGCATACAGGATACTACGAGCAGTACTTC. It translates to CASSLWSHTGYYEQYF.

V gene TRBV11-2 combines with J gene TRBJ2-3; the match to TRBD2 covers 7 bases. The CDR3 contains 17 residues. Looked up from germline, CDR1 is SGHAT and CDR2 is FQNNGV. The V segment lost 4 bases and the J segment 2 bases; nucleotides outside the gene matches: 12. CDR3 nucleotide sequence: TGTGCCAGCAGCTCGAACCTAAGAAGCGGGAACACAGATACGCAGTATTTT. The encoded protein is CASSSNLRSGNTDTQYF.

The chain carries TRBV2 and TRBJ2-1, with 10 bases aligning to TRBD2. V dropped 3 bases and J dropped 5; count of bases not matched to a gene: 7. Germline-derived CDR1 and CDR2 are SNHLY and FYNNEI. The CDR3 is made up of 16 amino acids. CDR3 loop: CASSEFRTSGNNEQFF. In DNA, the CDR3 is TGTGCCAGCAGTGAGTTTCGGACTAGCGGTAACAATGAGCAGTTCTTC.

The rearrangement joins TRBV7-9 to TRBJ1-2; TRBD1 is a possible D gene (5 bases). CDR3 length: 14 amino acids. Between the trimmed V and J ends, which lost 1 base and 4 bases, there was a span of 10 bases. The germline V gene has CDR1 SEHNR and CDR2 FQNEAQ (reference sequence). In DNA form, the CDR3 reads TGTGCCAGCAGCTTAGTGGGGGGGACCTATGGCTACACCTTC. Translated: CASSLVGGTYGYTF.

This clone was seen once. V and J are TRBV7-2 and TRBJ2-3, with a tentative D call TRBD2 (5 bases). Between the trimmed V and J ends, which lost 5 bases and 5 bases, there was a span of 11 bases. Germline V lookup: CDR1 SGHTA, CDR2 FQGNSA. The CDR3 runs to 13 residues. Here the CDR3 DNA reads TGTGCCAGCAGCCCCCGGGCGGGAGATACGCAGTATTTT. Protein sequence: CASSPRAGDTQYF.

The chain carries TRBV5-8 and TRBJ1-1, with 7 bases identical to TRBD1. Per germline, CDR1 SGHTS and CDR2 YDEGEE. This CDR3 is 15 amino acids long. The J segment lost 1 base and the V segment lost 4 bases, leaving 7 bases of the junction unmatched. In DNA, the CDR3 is TGTGCCAGCAGCCCTAGGACAGGACCGAACACTGAAGCTTTCTTT. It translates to CASSPRTGPNTEAFF. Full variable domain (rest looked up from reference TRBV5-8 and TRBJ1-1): EAGVTQSPTHLIKTRGQQATLRCSPISGHTSVYWYQQALGLGLQFLLWYDEGEERNRGNFPPRFSGRQFPNYSSELNVNALELEDSALYLCASSPRTGPNTEAFFGQGTRLTVV.

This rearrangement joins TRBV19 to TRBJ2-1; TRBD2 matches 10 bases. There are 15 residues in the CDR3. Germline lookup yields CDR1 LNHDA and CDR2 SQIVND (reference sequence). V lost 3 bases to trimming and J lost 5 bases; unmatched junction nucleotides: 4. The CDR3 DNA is TGTGCCAGTAGTATCTGGACTAGCGGCGACAATGAGCAGTTCTTC. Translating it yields CASSIWTSGDNEQFF.

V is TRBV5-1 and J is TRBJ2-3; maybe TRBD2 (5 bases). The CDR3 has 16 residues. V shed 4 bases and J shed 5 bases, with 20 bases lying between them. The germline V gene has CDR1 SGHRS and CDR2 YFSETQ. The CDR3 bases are TGCGCCAGCAGCCCCGTAGGAGCGGCGAAAGAAGATACGCAGTATTTT. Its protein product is CASSPVGAAKEDTQYF.